This TCR beta chain is from a study of molecular identifiers for immune sequencing clone quantification. Looking at the study overall: Replicate experiments took RNA from roughly 18,000 or 92,000 naive CD8 cells, divided it five ways and sequenced four.

CD8+CD4-CCR7+CD45RA+ sorting gave the naive CD8 T cells. About this clonotype itself: Its antigen remains unidentified.

Whole-study findings and limits: Highly expanded clone sizes could be underestimated by identical TCR molecules that share a barcode. Under 1% of molecules in naive cells, but over 98% of effector molecules, belonged to clones above 20 RNA copies.

V was pared by 5 bases and J by 0 bases, with 20 bases between. Looked up from germline, CDR1 is MNHEY and CDR2 is SVGEGT. The CDR3 covers 18 residues. TCRdb ran MiXCR on the PCR reads and lists one entry per CDR3 protein. The repertoire includes hundreds of thousands of distinct CDR3 sequences, about 25% of them detected once, and about 0.78% sits in the top ten. This chain uses TRBV6-2 or TRBV6-3 with TRBJ1-5; weak D call: TRBD1 (5 bases). Sequenced: naive CD8+ T cells from blood, with Jurkat cell RNA spiked in. As for subset: FACS-sorted CD8+CD4-CCR7+CD45RA+ naive T cells. This receptor was identified in a human donor in good health. Some libraries in this study had Jurkat cell RNA spiked in. The CDR3 loop is CASSPANQGGYSNQPQHF. The CDR3 DNA sequence: TGTGCCAGCAGTCCCGCCAATCAGGGTGGCTATAGCAATCAGCCCCAGCATTTT.